This TCR beta chain was identified in a study of identical twins. TCRdb redid the calling of the 5' RACE reads with MiXCR, one entry per CDR3 protein. The sample includes around 530,000 distinct CDR3 sequences, around 15% of them seen just once. The table lists this clonotype with many counts. Another study also made use of these data, one on yellow fever vaccine responses in identical twins.

The clonotype was recovered from a woman younger than 30 in good health. The sequenced sample was CD4+ T cells sorted from blood.

The CDR3 DNA reads as TGTGCCAGCAGCCCCGGGACCGGGGGCGAGCAGTACGTC. It specifies CASSPGTGGEQYV. The chain carries TRBV6-1 and TRBJ2-7, with D possibly matching TRBD2 (6 bases). The germline V gene has CDR1 MNHNS and CDR2 SASEGT. CDR3 length: 13 amino acids. V gave up 6 bases and J gave up 6 bases, with 15 bases separating them.